This is a list of T cell receptor beta chains from one sample in a study of control samples from healthy donors and cancer patients. Libraries were prepared by immunoSEQ multiplex PCR; TCRdb keeps only in-frame clonotypes and omits some of them. The repertoire holds tens of thousands of clones, with over 85% as singletons. Specimen: blood. The receptors were sampled from a man aged 50 or older in good health. CDR3s include the opening cysteine and the closing phenylalanine or tryptophan. Each record gives: CDR3 length, D gene, V gene, clone size, J gene, CDR3 DNA, CDR3 protein. A D gene is named only where the DNA matches it firmly. Size values are once, few and many counts, or a class for expanded clones, and some rows have none.

14	NA	TRBV15	NA	TRBJ2-3	TGTGCCACCAGCAGTGGGGGGCCCACAGATACGCAGTATTTT	CATSSGGPTDTQYF
17	NA	TRBV19	NA	TRBJ1-3	TGTGCCAGTAGTAGATCCCTCTTGACGGGAACTGGAAACACCATATATTTT	CASSRSLLTGTGNTIYF
15	NA	TRBV9	NA	TRBJ1-1	TGTGCCAGCAGCGTAGCGGGCAGCCCGAACACTGAAGCTTTCTTT	CASSVAGSPNTEAFF
17	TRBD1	TRBV6-1	NA	TRBJ1-2	TGTGCCAGCAGTGAGCGGACAGGGCGCCCTAATAACTATGGCTACACCTTC	CASSERTGRPNNYGYTF
15	NA	TRBV3-1/TRBV3-2	NA	TRBJ1-1	TGTGCCAGCAGCCATACGGGACTCAGGAACACTGAAGCTTTCTTT	CASSHTGLRNTEAFF
14	NA	TRBV12-5	NA	TRBJ2-2	TGTGCTAGTGGTTTGGATACTTCCGCCGGGGAGCTGTTTTTT	CASGLDTSAGELFF
13	NA	TRBV6-5	NA	TRBJ1-2	TGTGCCAGCAGTTTTGAGTGGGACTATGGCTACACCTTC	CASSFEWDYGYTF
15	TRBD1	TRBV7-8	NA	TRBJ1-2	TGTGCCAGCAGCCCCTCATCTGGGACAGTTTATGGCTACACCTTC	CASSPSSGTVYGYTF
13	NA	TRBV18	NA	TRBJ1-1	TGTGCCAGCTCACCAGAGAGGAACACTGAAGCTTTCTTT	CASSPERNTEAFF
17	NA	TRBV7-8	once	TRBJ1-1	TGTGCCAGCAGCTATGGCAGGGGAGTAGGACAGAACACTGAAGCTTTCTTT	CASSYGRGVGQNTEAFF
15	NA	TRBV2	NA	TRBJ2-5	TGTGCCAGCAGTGAAGGGGGCGTGGGTAGGGAGACCCAGTACTTC	CASSEGGVGRETQYF
13	NA	TRBV6-5	NA	TRBJ1-2	TGTGCCAGCAGTTACTGGTCGTCCTATGGCTACACCTTC	CASSYWSSYGYTF